The 8 T cell receptor beta chains presented below share a single source sample, sequenced in a study of T cells after posttransplantation cyclophosphamide. Sampled 1 year posttransplant, controls received myeloablative marrow transplants, methotrexate and a calcineurin inhibitor. The protocol was immunoSEQ multiplex PCR, while the TCRdb copy is restricted to in-frame clones and leaves out a portion. The sample includes roughly 21,000 clones, 80% to 90% of them seen just once. Source: PBMCs, taken roughly 49 weeks after allogeneic stem cell transplant with calcineurin inhibitor and methotrexate. Receptor source: a female patient aged 30 to 40 who received an allogeneic stem cell transplant from an unrelated donor, was CMV-positive, and had acute and chronic GVHD. Some T cells may originate from the graft donor.

In DNA form, the CDR3 reads TGCAGCGTTAAATTAGGACAGGGATTCGGTGGCTACACCTTC. Translation gives CSVKLGQGFGGYTF. This sequence joins TRBV29-1 and TRBJ1-2; 8 bases fit TRBD1. V lost 5 bases, J lost 7 bases, and 12 bases stayed unmatched. The CDR3 spans 14 residues. Germline CDR1 SQVTM, CDR2 ANQGSEA.

This rearrangement joins TRBV30 to TRBJ1-1; a weak D match, TRBD1 (5 bases). Trimming took off 8 bases at V and 1 base at J, with 14 bases between the two ends. The CDR3 has 13 amino acids. CDR1 is GTSNPN, CDR2 SVGIG, per germline (reference sequence). This chain's CDR3 is CAGIRGQNTEAFF. The CDR3 nucleotides read TGTGCCGGGATTAGGGGCCAGAACACTGAAGCTTTCTTT.

CDR3 residues: CATGVAEQFF. The CDR3 coding sequence is TGTGCCACCGGGGTGGCTGAGCAGTTCTTC. The V and J genes are TRBV19 and TRBJ2-1, with D possibly matching TRBD2 (5 bases). The germline V and J ends were trimmed by 10 bases and 9 bases, with 10 bases remaining between them. The germline V gene has CDR1 LNHDA and CDR2 SQIVND (reference sequence). CDR3 length equals 10 residues.

This clone was recorded once. The V gene is TRBV6-5, the J gene TRBJ2-4; TRBD2 matches at 7 bases. This CDR3 comprises 15 residues. Germline CDR1 MNHEY, CDR2 SVGAGI. V was clipped by 0 bases and J by 4 bases; unmatched bases: 3. CDR3 protein: CASSYSNGGKNIQYF. In DNA form, the CDR3 reads TGTGCCAGCAGTTACTCCAACGGGGGGAAAAACATTCAGTACTTC.

The J gene is TRBJ2-1, the V gene TRBV9; a weak D match, TRBD1 (6 bases). Trimming left V 3 bases short and J 7 bases short, with 23 bases between. The CDR3 is made up of 17 amino acids. Germline-derived CDR1 and CDR2 are SGDLS and YYNGEE. CDR3 in amino acids: CASSGMRTTGTKNEQFF. CDR3 in DNA: TGTGCCAGCAGCGGGATGAGGACGACAGGAACGAAAAATGAGCAGTTCTTC.

V usage is TRBV5-1 and J usage is TRBJ2-5; 7 bases map to TRBD2. The CDR3 has 14 amino acids. Germline CDR1 reads SGHRS; CDR2 reads YFSETQ. V dropped 1 base and J dropped 1; count of bases not matched to a gene: 1. DNA of the CDR3: TGCGCCAGCAGCTTGAGCGGGACCCAAGAGACCCAGTACTTC. Protein: CASSLSGTQETQYF.

The chain carries TRBV5-6 and TRBJ2-3, with TRBD2 identical over 13 bases. The CDR3 consists of 16 residues. Germline loops: CDR1 SGHDT, CDR2 YYEEEE. V lost 4 bases and J lost 2; bases outside the gene matches: 4. The CDR3 loop reads CASSQLAGGLTDTQYF. The CDR3 DNA reads TGTGCCAGCAGCCAACTAGCGGGAGGGCTCACAGATACGCAGTATTTT.

The rearrangement joins TRBV2 to TRBJ2-1; 7 bases are a match to TRBD1. CDR1 is SNHLY and CDR2 is FYNNEI in the germline V gene. The CDR3 loop spans 16 amino acids. V was clipped by 7 bases and J by 3 bases; unmatched bases: 12. CDR3 sequence: CASNSQGTGSYNEQFF. CDR3 nucleotide sequence: TGTGCCAGCAACTCACAGGGGACCGGTAGCTACAATGAGCAGTTCTTC.